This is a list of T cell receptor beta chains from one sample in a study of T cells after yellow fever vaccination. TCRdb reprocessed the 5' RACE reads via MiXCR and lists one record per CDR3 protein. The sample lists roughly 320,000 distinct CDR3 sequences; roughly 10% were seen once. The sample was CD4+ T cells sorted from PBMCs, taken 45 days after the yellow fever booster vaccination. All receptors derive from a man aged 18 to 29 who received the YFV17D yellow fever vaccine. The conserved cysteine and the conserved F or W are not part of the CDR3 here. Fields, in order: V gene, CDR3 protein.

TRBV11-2,ASSPMAAYGYT
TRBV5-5,ASSPVGGHQY
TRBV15,ATSRGRLGLTQGTQY
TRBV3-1,ASGDRVNSPLH
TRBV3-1,ASSPLASDGEQY
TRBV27,ASSIRSGTGDSPLH
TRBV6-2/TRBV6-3,ASSQSSTGDSSYGYT
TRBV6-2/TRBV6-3,ASTGQGTRRIYGYT
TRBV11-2,ASSLAPGGNTGELF
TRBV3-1,ASSHSWDDVGYT
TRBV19,ASSPRDRGGIADTQY
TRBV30,AFLRGANYGYT
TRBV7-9,ASSSVVGNQPQH
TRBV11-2,ASSLAPRSGQETQY
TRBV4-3,ASSQAASGGADTQY
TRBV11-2,ASSLSAPYEQY
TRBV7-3,ASSSLGGALSAGELF
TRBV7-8,ASSPWRGADTQY
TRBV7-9,ASSLEPAETEAF
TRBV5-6,ASSPTGDYTDTQY
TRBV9,ASSVDTLGGRGYT
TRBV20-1,SARNWAGNDNEQF
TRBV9,ASSPRGKDEQY
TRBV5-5,ASSLVTSNTGELF
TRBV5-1,ASSLAARLNYGYT
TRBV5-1,ASSLEAAQTQY
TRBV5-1,ASSLETSGYEQY
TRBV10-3,AISERAQETQY
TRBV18,ASSGLAGGYNEQF
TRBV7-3,ASSIGALNTEAF
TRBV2,ASRGNGETQY
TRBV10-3,ATAGQIYGYT